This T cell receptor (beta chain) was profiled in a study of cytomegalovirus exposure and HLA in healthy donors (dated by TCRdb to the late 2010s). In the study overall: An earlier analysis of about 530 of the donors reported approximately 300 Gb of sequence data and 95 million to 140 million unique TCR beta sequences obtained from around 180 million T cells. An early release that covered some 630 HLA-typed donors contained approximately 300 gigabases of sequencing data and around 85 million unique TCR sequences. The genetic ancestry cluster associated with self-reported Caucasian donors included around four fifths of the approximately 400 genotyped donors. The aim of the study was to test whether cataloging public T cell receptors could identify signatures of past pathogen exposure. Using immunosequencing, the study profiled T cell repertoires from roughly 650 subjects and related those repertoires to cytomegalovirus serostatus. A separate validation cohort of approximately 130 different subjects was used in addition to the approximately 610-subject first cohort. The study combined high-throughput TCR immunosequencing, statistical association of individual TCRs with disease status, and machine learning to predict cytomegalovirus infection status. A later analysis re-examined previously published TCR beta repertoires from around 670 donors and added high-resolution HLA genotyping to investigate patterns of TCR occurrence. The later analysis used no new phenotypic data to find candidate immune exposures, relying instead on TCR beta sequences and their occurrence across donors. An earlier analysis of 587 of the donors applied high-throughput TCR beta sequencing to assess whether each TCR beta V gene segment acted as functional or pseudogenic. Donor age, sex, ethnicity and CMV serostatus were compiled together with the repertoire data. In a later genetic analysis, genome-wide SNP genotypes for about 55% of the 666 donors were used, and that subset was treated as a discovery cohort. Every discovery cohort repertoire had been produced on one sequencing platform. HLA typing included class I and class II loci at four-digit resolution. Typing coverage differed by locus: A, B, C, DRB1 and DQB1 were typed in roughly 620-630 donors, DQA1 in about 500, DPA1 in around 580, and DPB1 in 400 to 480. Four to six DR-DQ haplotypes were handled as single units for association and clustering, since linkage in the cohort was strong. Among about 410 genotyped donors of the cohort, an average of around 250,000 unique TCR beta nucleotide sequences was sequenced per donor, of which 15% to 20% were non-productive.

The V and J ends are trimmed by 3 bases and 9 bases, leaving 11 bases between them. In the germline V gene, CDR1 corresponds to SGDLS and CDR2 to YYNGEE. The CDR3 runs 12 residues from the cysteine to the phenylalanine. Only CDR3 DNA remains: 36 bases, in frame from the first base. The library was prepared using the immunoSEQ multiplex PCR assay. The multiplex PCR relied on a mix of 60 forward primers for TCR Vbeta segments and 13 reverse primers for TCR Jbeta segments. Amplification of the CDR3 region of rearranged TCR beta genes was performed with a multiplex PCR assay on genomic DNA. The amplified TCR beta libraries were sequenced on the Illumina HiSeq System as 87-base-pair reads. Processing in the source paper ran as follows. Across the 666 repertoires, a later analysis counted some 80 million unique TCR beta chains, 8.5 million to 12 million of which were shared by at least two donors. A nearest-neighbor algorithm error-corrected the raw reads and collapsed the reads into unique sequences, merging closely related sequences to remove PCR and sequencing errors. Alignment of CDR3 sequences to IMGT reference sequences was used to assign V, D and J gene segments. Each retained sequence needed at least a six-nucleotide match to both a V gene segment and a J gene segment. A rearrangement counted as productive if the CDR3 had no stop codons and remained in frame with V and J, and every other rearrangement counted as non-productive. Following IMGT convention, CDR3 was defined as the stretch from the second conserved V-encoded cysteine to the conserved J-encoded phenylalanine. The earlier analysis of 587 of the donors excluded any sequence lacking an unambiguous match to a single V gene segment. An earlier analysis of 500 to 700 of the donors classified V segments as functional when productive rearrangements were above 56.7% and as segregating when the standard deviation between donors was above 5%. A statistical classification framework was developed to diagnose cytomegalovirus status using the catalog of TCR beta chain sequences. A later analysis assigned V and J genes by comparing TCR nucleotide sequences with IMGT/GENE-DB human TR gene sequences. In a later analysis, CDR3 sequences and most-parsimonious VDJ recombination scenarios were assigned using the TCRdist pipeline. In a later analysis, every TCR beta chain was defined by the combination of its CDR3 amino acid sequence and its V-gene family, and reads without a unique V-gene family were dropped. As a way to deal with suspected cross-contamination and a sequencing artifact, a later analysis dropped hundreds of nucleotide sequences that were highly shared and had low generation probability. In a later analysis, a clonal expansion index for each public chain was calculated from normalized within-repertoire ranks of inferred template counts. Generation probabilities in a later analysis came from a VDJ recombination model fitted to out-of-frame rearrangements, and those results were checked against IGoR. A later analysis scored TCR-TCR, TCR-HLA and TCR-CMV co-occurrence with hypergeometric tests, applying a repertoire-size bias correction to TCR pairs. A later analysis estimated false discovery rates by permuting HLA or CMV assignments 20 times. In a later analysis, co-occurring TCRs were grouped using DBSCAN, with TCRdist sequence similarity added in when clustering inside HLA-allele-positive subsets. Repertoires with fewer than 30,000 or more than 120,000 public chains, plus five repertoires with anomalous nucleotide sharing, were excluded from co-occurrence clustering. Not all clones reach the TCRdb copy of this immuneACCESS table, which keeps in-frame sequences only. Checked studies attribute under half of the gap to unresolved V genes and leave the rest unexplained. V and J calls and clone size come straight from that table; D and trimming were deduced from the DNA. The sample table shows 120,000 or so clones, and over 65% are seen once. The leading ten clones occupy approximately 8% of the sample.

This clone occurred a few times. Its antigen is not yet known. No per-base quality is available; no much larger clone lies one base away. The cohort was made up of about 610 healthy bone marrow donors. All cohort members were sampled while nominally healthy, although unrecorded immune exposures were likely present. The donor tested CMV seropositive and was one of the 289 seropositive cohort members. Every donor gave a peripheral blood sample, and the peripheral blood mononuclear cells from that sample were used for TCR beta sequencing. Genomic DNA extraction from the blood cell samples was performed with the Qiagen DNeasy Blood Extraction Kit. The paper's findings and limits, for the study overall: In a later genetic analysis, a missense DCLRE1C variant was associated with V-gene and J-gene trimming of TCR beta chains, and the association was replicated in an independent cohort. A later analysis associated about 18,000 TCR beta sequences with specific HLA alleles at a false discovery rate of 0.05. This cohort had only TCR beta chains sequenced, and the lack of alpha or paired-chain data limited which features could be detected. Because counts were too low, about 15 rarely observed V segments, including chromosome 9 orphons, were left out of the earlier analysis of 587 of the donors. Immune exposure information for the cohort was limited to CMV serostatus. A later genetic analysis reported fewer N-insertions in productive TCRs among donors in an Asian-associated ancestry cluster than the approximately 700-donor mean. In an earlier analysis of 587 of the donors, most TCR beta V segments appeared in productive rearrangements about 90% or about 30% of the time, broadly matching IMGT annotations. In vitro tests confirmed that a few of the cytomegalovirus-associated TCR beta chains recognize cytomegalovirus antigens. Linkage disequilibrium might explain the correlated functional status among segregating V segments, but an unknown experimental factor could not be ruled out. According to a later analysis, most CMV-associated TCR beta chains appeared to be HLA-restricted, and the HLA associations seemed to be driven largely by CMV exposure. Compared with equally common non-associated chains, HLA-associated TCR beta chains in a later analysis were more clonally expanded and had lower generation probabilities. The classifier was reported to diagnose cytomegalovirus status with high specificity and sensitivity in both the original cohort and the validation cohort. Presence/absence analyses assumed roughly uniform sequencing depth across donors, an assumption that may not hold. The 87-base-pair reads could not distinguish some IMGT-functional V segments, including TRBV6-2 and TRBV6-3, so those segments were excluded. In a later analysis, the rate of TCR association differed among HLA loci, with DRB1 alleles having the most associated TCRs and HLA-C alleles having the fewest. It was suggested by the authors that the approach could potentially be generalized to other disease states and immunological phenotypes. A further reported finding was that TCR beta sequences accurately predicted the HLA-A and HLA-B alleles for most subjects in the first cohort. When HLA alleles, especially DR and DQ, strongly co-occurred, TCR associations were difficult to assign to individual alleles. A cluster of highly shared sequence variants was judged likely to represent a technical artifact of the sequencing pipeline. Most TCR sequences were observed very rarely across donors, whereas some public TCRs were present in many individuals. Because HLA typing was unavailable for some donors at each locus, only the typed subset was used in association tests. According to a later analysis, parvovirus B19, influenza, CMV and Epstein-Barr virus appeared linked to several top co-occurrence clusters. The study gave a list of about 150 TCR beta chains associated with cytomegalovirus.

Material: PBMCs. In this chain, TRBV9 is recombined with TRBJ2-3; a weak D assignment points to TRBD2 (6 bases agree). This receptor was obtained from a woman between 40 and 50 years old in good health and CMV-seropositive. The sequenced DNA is TGTGCCAGCAGCGAGGGACTGCCAACGCAGTATTTT. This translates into CASSEGLPTQYF.